This TCR beta chain was recovered during a study of cytomegalovirus exposure and HLA in healthy donors. Study context: The roughly 120 validation repertoires, a later analysis reported, used the same platform as the 666 first-cohort repertoires. Points from the study as a whole: In vitro, a few CMV-associated chains proved specific for CMV antigens. Investigators reported approximately 150 TCR beta chains as tied to cytomegalovirus.

The table came from immunoSEQ multiplex PCR; TCRdb's copy has only in-frame clones and leaves some out. Here the sample spans 150,000 to 200,000 clones, approximately 78% being singletons. This clone was seen once. Antigen unknown. Sequencing was performed on PBMCs. The clonotype comes from a woman aged 30 to 39 in good health and CMV-seronegative.

This chain's CDR3 is CASSEINRGEQFF. CDR3 in DNA: TGTGCCAGCAGTGAGATTAACAGGGGTGAGCAGTTCTTC. The rearrangement uses TRBV2 and TRBJ2-1, with 7 positions matching TRBD1. This CDR3 spans 13 amino acids. Germline V CDR1 and CDR2: SNHLY, FYNNEI. V dropped 3 bases and J dropped 9; count of bases not matched to a gene: 5.